Detailed here is one TCR beta chain. This specimen belongs to a study of blood T cell repertoires in COVID-19. About the research overall: Acute and convalescent COVID-19 samples came from the United States, Italy and Spain. The cDNA or gDNA used as material had been derived from T cells, B-cell-depleted T cells, or PBMCs.

CDR3 length: 16 residues. Germline CDR1 is MGHRA and CDR2 is YSYEKL. With V trimmed by 0 bases and J by 4 bases, 3 bases remained unmatched. How the authors handled the data: The authors estimated nucleated cell counts from reference gene primer amplification. The method was immunoSEQ multiplex PCR; TCRdb's version includes in-frame clones alone and lacks a portion of them. That table supplies the V and J calls and clone size; D and trimming were determined from the DNA. The profile shows under 200,000 clones, 70% to 90% of them singletons. V usage is TRBV4-1 and J usage is TRBJ2-1; 10 bases fit TRBD1. The source of this sequence is a man between 60 and 75 years old with active or convalescent COVID-19. The sequenced sample was peripheral blood. The CDR3 region is CASSQERTGGYNEQFF. CDR3 bases: TGCGCCAGCAGCCAAGAAAGGACAGGGGGTTACAATGAGCAGTTCTTC.